A selection of T cell receptor beta chains follows, all from one sample in a study of tumor-infiltrating lymphocytes in localized non-small cell lung cancer. TCRdb's copy holds only in-frame clones and misses some; the assay was immunoSEQ multiplex PCR. The data hold about 14,000 clones, with roughly 79% observed a single time. The sequencing sample was made of lung tumor tissue. All receptors derive from a human donor with non-small cell lung cancer. The CDR3 runs from the conserved cysteine through the conserved F or W. A D gene is named only where the DNA matches it firmly. Expanded clones get a size class; other rows say once, few or many, or leave the size out.

abundance	d_gene	j_gene	v_gene	CDR3aa	CDR3nt
.	.	TRBJ2-3	TRBV5-1	CASSLQGIGTDTQYF	TGCGCCAGCAGCTTGCAGGGGATAGGCACAGATACGCAGTATTTT
.	.	TRBJ2-3	TRBV9	CASSVGVTDTQYF	TGTGCCAGCAGCGTAGGGGTCACAGATACGCAGTATTTT
.	.	TRBJ2-1	TRBV5-1	CASSLVGANYNEQFF	TGCGCCAGCAGCTTAGTAGGGGCCAACTACAATGAGCAGTTCTTC
.	.	TRBJ2-7	TRBV2	CASSVRDEQYF	TGTGCCAGCAGTGTACGAGATGAGCAGTACTTC
once	.	TRBJ2-2	TRBV7-2	CASSLGRTNTGELFF	TGTGCCAGCAGCTTAGGACGGACTAACACCGGGGAGCTGTTTTTT
.	.	TRBJ2-7	TRBV19	CASRNSSYEQYF	TGTGCCAGTAGGAACAGCTCCTACGAGCAGTACTTC
.	.	TRBJ2-3	TRBV2	CASSQDTHTDTQYF	TGTGCCAGCAGTCAGGACACCCACACAGATACGCAGTATTTT
.	.	TRBJ2-1	TRBV6-5	CAIRAADLYNEQFF	TGTGCCATCCGTGCAGCGGACCTCTACAATGAGCAGTTCTTC
.	TRBD1	TRBJ1-2	TRBV19	CASTRTGGPNYGYTF	TGTGCCAGCACCCGGACAGGGGGCCCCAACTATGGCTACACCTTC
.	.	TRBJ2-7	TRBV30	CAWSRTFYEQYF	TGTGCCTGGAGTCGAACGTTTTACGAGCAGTACTTC
.	TRBD2	TRBJ2-1	TRBV7-2	CASSLRSGGSYNEQFF	TGTGCCAGCAGCTTAAGGAGCGGGGGGAGTTACAATGAGCAGTTCTTC
.	TRBD1	TRBJ2-2	TRBV5-1	CASSFTPGTGHTGELFF	TGCGCCAGCAGCTTCACTCCCGGGACAGGGCACACCGGGGAGCTGTTTTTT
.	TRBD1	TRBJ1-1	TRBV30	CAWREDRFVTEAFF	TGTGCCTGGAGGGAGGACAGGTTTGTAACTGAAGCTTTCTTT
.	TRBD2	TRBJ2-7	TRBV6-1	CASSEEVAGSYEQYF	TGTGCCAGCAGTGAAGAGGTAGCGGGCTCCTACGAGCAGTACTTC
.	.	TRBJ2-7	TRBV28	CASSYLFGQYF	TGTGCCAGCAGCTACCTTTTTGGGCAGTACTTC
.	.	TRBJ1-2	TRBV7-9	CASSLYRGRPSSYTF	TGTGCCAGCAGCTTATATAGGGGTCGGCCGTCGAGCTACACCTTC
.	.	TRBJ1-5	TRBV19	CASSINKGGGQPQHF	TGTGCCAGTAGTATCAATAAGGGGGGGGGTCAGCCCCAGCATTTT
.	TRBD1	TRBJ2-1	TRBV4-1	CASSQSTGGGYNEQFF	TGCGCCAGCAGCCAAAGTACAGGGGGAGGCTACAATGAGCAGTTCTTC
.	.	TRBJ2-3	TRBV7-7	CASSLAPPPDTQYF	TGTGCTAGCAGCTTAGCTCCCCCCCCAGATACGCAGTATTTT
once	.	TRBJ2-2	TRBV10-2	CASSCYFSFGTGQTRLFF	TGCGCCAGCAGTTGCTATTTTTCGTTCGGTACAGGGCAAACGAGGCTGTTTTTT
.	TRBD2	TRBJ2-1	TRBV5-4	CASSLVGLAPNEQFF	TGTGCCAGCAGCTTGGTGGGACTAGCCCCCAATGAGCAGTTCTTC
few	.	TRBJ1-6	TRBV30	CAWRARGGGNSPLHF	TGTGCCTGGAGAGCCCGGGGTGGGGGTAATTCACCCCTCCACTTT
.	TRBD2	TRBJ2-1	TRBV7-2	CASSFPSGRGRNEQFF	TGTGCCAGCAGCTTTCCTAGCGGGAGGGGTAGGAATGAGCAGTTCTTC
.	TRBD1	TRBJ1-1	TRBV11-2	CASSQDRGSRAFF	TGTGCCAGCAGCCAAGACAGGGGCTCTAGGGCTTTCTTT
.	.	TRBJ1-3	TRBV6-5	CASSPRGVGNTIYF	TGTGCCAGCAGTCCCCGTGGCGTAGGAAACACCATATATTTT
.	.	TRBJ1-2	TRBV25-1	CASSEGPREYGYTF	TGTGCCAGCAGTGAAGGACCGAGGGAATATGGCTACACCTTC
.	TRBD1	TRBJ1-4	TRBV18	CASSPRQGEANEKLFF	TGTGCCAGCTCACCACGACAGGGGGAAGCTAATGAAAAACTGTTTTTT
.	.	TRBJ1-5	TRBV2	CASSLIVRDQPQHF	TGTGCCAGCAGTCTTATTGTGCGGGATCAGCCCCAGCATTTT
.	.	TRBJ1-1	TRBV2	CASIITGGPYEAFF	TGTGCCAGCATTATAACCGGGGGCCCCTATGAAGCTTTCTTT
.	.	TRBJ1-1	TRBV12-5	CASGLVLRGFREAFF	TGTGCTAGTGGTTTGGTACTTCGGGGGTTCAGAGAAGCTTTCTTT
.	.	TRBJ1-4	TRBV6-5	CASSLRALTNEKLFF	TGTGCCAGCAGTCTCCGAGCTCTGACTAATGAAAAACTGTTTTTT
few	TRBD1	TRBJ1-4	TRBV29-1	CSVGDRFEKLFF	TGCAGCGTGGGGGACAGGTTCGAAAAACTGTTTTTT
.	.	TRBJ2-7	TRBV5-1	CASSLAPGEHYEQYF	TGCGCCAGCAGCTTGGCCCCAGGGGAACACTACGAGCAGTACTTC
.	.	TRBJ2-7	TRBV5-1	CASSLPPVYEQYF	TGCGCCAGCAGCTTGCCTCCTGTCTACGAGCAGTACTTC
few	.	TRBJ1-1	TRBV7-9	CASSLVEGLAEAFF	TGTGCCAGCAGCTTAGTAGAGGGTCTGGCTGAAGCTTTCTTT
once	.	TRBJ1-3	TRBV30	CAGDGGWSGNTIYF	TGTGCCGGAGACGGCGGCTGGTCTGGAAACACCATATATTTT
.	TRBD2	TRBJ2-2	TRBV29-1	CSVEPSGPNTGELFF	TGCAGCGTTGAACCTAGCGGTCCGAACACCGGGGAGCTGTTTTTT
.	.	TRBJ2-1	TRBV11-2	CASSLDVRVRNEQFF	TGTGCCAGCAGCTTAGATGTCAGGGTTCGCAATGAGCAGTTCTTC
once	.	TRBJ1-1	TRBV11-3	CASSLEGHFHRMNTEAFF	TGTGCCAGCAGCTTAGAAGGACACTTTCACCGCATGAACACTGAAGCTTTCTTT
.	.	TRBJ1-3	TRBV28	CASKGVTDTIYF	TGTGCCAGCAAGGGGGTCACAGACACCATATATTTT
.	TRBD2	TRBJ2-1	TRBV4-1	CASSQRTSGRGRNEQFF	TGCGCCAGCAGCCAACGTACTAGCGGGAGAGGGCGGAATGAGCAGTTCTTC
few	.	TRBJ2-3	TRBV10-3	CAIRDLVPSTDTQYF	TGTGCCATCAGGGACTTAGTTCCTAGCACAGATACGCAGTATTTT
.	TRBD1	TRBJ1-1	TRBV18	CASSDRGLNTEAFF	TGTGCCAGCTCAGACAGGGGTCTGAACACTGAAGCTTTCTTT
.	.	TRBJ2-1	TRBV5-1	CASSLASQGYNEQFF	TGCGCCAGCAGCTTGGCTAGCCAGGGCTACAATGAGCAGTTCTTC
.	.	TRBJ1-1	TRBV18	CASSPRRRGAGTEAFF	TGTGCCAGCTCACCACGACGTAGGGGAGCAGGCACTGAAGCTTTCTTT
.	TRBD2	TRBJ2-1	TRBV4-1	CASSFSGSHNEQFF	TGCGCCAGCAGCTTTAGCGGGAGTCACAATGAGCAGTTCTTC
few	TRBD1	TRBJ2-2	TRBV7-9	CASSRGQGSNTGELFF	TGTGCCAGCAGTCGCGGACAGGGGTCGAACACCGGGGAGCTGTTTTTT
.	.	TRBJ1-6	TRBV18	CASSPERGRGSPLHF	TGTGCCAGCTCACCAGAGAGGGGCCGGGGTTCACCCCTCCACTTT
.	TRBD1	TRBJ1-1	TRBV28	CASRETGGASEAFF	TGTGCCAGCAGAGAGACAGGGGGCGCGTCTGAAGCTTTCTTT
.	.	TRBJ1-2	TRBV4-3	CASSLPEEYYYGYTF	TGCGCCAGCAGCCTGCCGGAGGAATATTACTATGGCTACACCTTC
few	.	TRBJ1-1	TRBV5-5	CASRRDLNTEAFF	TGTGCCAGCAGGCGGGATTTGAACACTGAAGCTTTCTTT
.	.	TRBJ1-5	TRBV7-2	CASSFSRVQPQHF	TGTGCCAGCAGCTTCTCGAGAGTTCAGCCCCAGCATTTT
.	TRBD2	TRBJ2-3	TRBV15	CATSRDLGLAGVGSTQYF	TGTGCCACCAGCAGAGATCTAGGACTAGCGGGAGTCGGTAGTACGCAGTATTTT
.	.	TRBJ2-1	TRBV30	CAWSGLAISYNEQFF	TGTGCCTGGAGTGGGCTAGCTATTTCTTACAATGAGCAGTTCTTC
few	.	TRBJ2-2	TRBV5-1	CASSPKDLTGELFF	TGCGCCAGCAGTCCTAAGGACTTAACCGGGGAGCTGTTTTTT
.	TRBD2	TRBJ2-6	TRBV9	CASSVSLAASGANVLTF	TGTGCCAGCAGCGTATCCCTAGCGGCCTCTGGGGCCAACGTCCTGACTTTC
.	TRBD2	TRBJ2-7	TRBV7-2	CASRRGTSGIFEQYF	TGTGCCAGCAGACGTGGGACTAGCGGGATTTTCGAGCAGTACTTC